Each of the 13 T cell receptor beta chains below was sequenced from the same sample in a study of control samples from healthy donors and cancer patients. Sequenced by immunoSEQ multiplex PCR; TCRdb stores in-frame clones only, minus some. The sample carries 100,000 to 150,000 clones, 92% recorded once. Material: PBMCs. These receptors originate from a man older than 75 with head and neck cancer.

This chain joins TRBV9 and TRBJ2-3; D gene unclear. Trimming shortened V by 0 bases and J by 1 base, and 6 bases separated the two germline ends. Looked up from germline, CDR1 is SGDLS and CDR2 is YYNGEE. This CDR3 has 14 residues. As DNA, the CDR3 is TGTGCCAGCAGCGTAGACTGGGGCACAGATACGCAGTATTTT. The encoded protein is CASSVDWGTDTQYF.

The CDR3: CASSALELMGNEQFF. CDR3 in DNA: TGTGCCAGCAGCGCTTTGGAACTCATGGGCAATGAGCAGTTCTTC. The chain has TRBV7-8 and TRBJ2-1; no definite D call. This CDR3 is built from 15 residues. Germline V gene data show CDR1 as SGHVS and CDR2 as FQNEAQ. Trimming pared 5 bases from V and 6 bases from J, leaving 17 bases between. Drawing the rest from reference TRBV7-8 and TRBJ2-1, the complete variable domain is GAGVSQSPRYKVAKRGQDVALRCDPISGHVSLFWYQQALGQGPEFLTYFQNEAQLDKSGLPSDRFFAERPEGSVSTLKIQRTQQEDSAVYLCASSALELMGNEQFFGPGTRLTVL.

This chain connects TRBV18 to TRBJ1-6; 9 nucleotides line up with TRBD1. The CDR3 consists of 14 residues. V lost 4 bases and J lost 10; bases outside the gene matches: 5. Germline CDR1 and CDR2: KGHSH and LQKENI. The CDR3 region is CASSRTGVSSPLHF. CDR3 DNA sequence: TGTGCCAGCTCACGGACAGGGGTTTCCTCACCCCTCCACTTT.

This clone was observed once. The chain recombines TRBV10-3 with TRBJ2-1; 9 positions agree with TRBD2. CDR1 ENHRY and CDR2 SYGVKD come from the germline V gene. This CDR3 has 15 amino acids. V lost 4 bases to trimming and J lost 8 bases; unmatched junction nucleotides: 9. The CDR3 loop reads CAISAGLAGPHEQFF. The DNA of the CDR3 is TGTGCCATCAGTGCGGGCCTAGCGGGGCCACATGAGCAGTTCTTC.

V gene TRBV14 combines with J gene TRBJ2-7, with D hard to call. The length of the CDR3 is 12 residues. From germline, CDR1 is SGHDN and CDR2 FVKESK. Trimming removed 1 base from V and 4 bases from J, with 5 bases in between. For the CDR3, the DNA is TGTGCCAGCAGCCAAGTCGTGTACGAGCAGTACTTC. Its translation: CASSQVVYEQYF. The full variable domain, completed using reference TRBV14 and TRBJ2-7, is EAGVTQFPSHSVIEKGQTVTLRCDPISGHDNLYWYRRVMGKEIKFLLHFVKESKQDESGMPNNRFLAERTGGTYSTLKVQPAELEDSGVYFCASSQVVYEQYFGPGTRLTVT.

V usage is TRBV5-1 and J usage is TRBJ2-2; TRBD2 matches 7 bases. Germline assignment: CDR1 SGHRS and CDR2 YFSETQ. The ends lost 0 bases at V and 3 bases at J; junction bases unmatched: 5. The CDR3 is 16 amino acids. The CDR3 spells CASSLGSGDHTGELFF. As DNA, the CDR3 is TGCGCCAGCAGCTTGGGGAGCGGGGACCACACCGGGGAGCTGTTTTTT.

This chain links TRBV5-1 with TRBJ1-6; D may be TRBD1 (6 bases). The V end was cut by 6 bases, the J end by 7 bases, with 17 bases between. This CDR3 spans 15 amino acids. Germline V gene sequence: CDR1 SGHRS, CDR2 YFSETQ. The CDR3 sequence is CASTVLGHANSPLHF. The CDR3 DNA is TGCGCCAGCACGGTCTTGGGACACGCCAATTCACCCCTCCACTTT.

V is TRBV7-2 and J is TRBJ2-5; D perhaps matches TRBD1 (5 bases). Germline CDR1 and CDR2: SGHTA and FQGNSA. V lost 1 base and J 1 base, leaving 7 bases between the germline ends. The CDR3 loop spans 14 amino acids. CDR3 in amino acids: CASSLDRFQETQYF. The CDR3 nucleotides are TGTGCCAGCAGCTTAGACAGGTTCCAAGAGACCCAGTACTTC.

In nucleotides, the CDR3 is TGCGCCAGCACCCCGGTGGGGGCTAGTGAGCAGTTCTTC. Its translation is CASTPVGASEQFF. The chain uses TRBV10-2 and TRBJ2-1, with D possibly being TRBD1 (6 bases). Trimming took 7 bases from V and 9 from J, leaving 16 bases between them. The germline V gene encodes CDR1 WSHSY and CDR2 SAAADI. The CDR3 has 13 amino acids.

V is TRBV21-1 and J is TRBJ2-7; the D call TRBD2 from the table was never checked on the DNA. TRBV21-1 is a pseudogene segment. The CDR3 consists of 17 residues. CDR3 DNA sequence: TGTGCCAGCAGCGCGGGACTTGAAAAGGAGTTCATCTACGAGCAGTACTTC. Encoded protein: CASSAGLEKEFIYEQYF.

This chain uses TRBV18 with TRBJ1-6; D ambiguous. Germline V lookup: CDR1 KGHSH, CDR2 LQKENI. V lost 4 bases and J 10 bases, leaving 17 bases between the germline ends. CDR3 size: 15 residues. DNA of the CDR3: TGTGCCAGCTCACGGCAGGCCCTTATGCGATCACCCCTCCACTTT. This encodes CASSRQALMRSPLHF.

This clone was seen only once. The V gene is TRBV7-6, the J gene TRBJ2-7; tentatively, D is TRBD2 (6 bases). This CDR3 has 20 residues. The germline CDR1 and CDR2 sequences are SGHVS and FNYEAQ. The V end was cut by 3 bases, the J end by 2 bases, with 29 bases between. The CDR3 DNA is TGTGCCAGCAGCTTGGATCCTCTTAGCGGCCAATCACACTGGGCCTACGAGCAGTACTTC. Its protein product is CASSLDPLSGQSHWAYEQYF. The full variable domain, completed using reference TRBV7-6 and TRBJ2-7, is GAGVSQSPRYKVTKRGQDVALRCDPISGHVSLYWYRQALGQGPEFLTYFNYEAQQDKSGLPNDRFSAERPEGSISTLTIQRTEQRDSAMYRCASSLDPLSGQSHWAYEQYFGPGTRLTVT.

The chain carries TRBV11-2 and TRBJ2-1; TRBD2 matches 8 bases. This CDR3 is 14 amino acids long. Germline V gene data show CDR1 as SGHAT and CDR2 as FQNNGV. The trim removed 5 bases at V and 13 bases at J, leaving 13 bases unmatched. The CDR3 DNA reads as TGTGCCAGCAGCCTGCCCCTAGCGGGCCTTGGACAGTTCTTC. It specifies CASSLPLAGLGQFF. Full variable domain (missing parts from reference TRBV11-2 and TRBJ2-1): EAGVAQSPRYKIIEKRQSVAFWCNPISGHATLYWYQQILGQGPKLLIQFQNNGVVDDSQLPKDRFSAERLKGVDSTLKIQPAKLEDSAVYLCASSLPLAGLGQFFGPGTRLTVL.